Presented here are 12 T cell receptor beta chains from one specimen sequenced in a study of T cell repertoires in cytomegalovirus infection. One entry per CDR3 protein results from TCRdb running MiXCR on the reads. Altogether approximately 170,000 distinct CDR3 sequences are present, 13% to 15% being singletons, with the ten largest covering 27%. Sample: PBMCs. The receptors derive from a human donor in good health (CMV status not recorded). Some clones in this sample may be carry-over from other donors' samples.

This clonotype was observed many times. The V and J genes are TRBV28 and TRBJ1-6; a possible D gene is TRBD1 (6 bases). V lost 6 bases and J lost 9, with 15 bases in between. The germline gives CDR1 MDHEN, CDR2 SYDVKM. CDR3 length equals 14 residues. Here the CDR3 reads CASRVDSRGSPLHF. The CDR3 DNA reads TGTGCCAGCAGGGTGGACAGCCGAGGTTCACCCCTCCACTTT. Supplemented by reference TRBV28 and TRBJ1-6, the full variable domain reads DVKVTQSSRYLVKRTGEKVFLECVQDMDHENMFWYRQDPGLGLRLIYFSYDVKMKEKGDIPEGYSVSREKKERFSLILESASTNQTSMYLCASRVDSRGSPLHFGNGTRLTVT.

This clonotype showed up many times. This chain connects TRBV6-5 to TRBJ2-3; 10 bases are a match to TRBD2. Losses at the gene ends were 6 bases for V and 1 base for J; bases not matched to a gene: 7. The CDR3 is 16 amino acids. Germline V gene sequence: CDR1 MNHEY, CDR2 SVGAGI. CDR3 protein: CASSPWTSGGTDTQYF. In nucleotides, the CDR3 is TGTGCCAGCAGCCCCTGGACTAGCGGAGGCACAGATACGCAGTATTTT.

This clonotype was counted many times. The V call is TRBV7-8, the J call TRBJ2-3; no definite D call. V was trimmed by 5 bases and J by 4 bases, leaving 13 bases between them. Germline V gene sequence: CDR1 SGHVS, CDR2 FQNEAQ. CDR3 length equals 14 residues. Written as DNA, the CDR3 is TGTGCCAGCAGCCCCCTGGCAGCCTCAGATACGCAGTATTTT. Protein: CASSPLAASDTQYF.

This clonotype appeared once. J is TRBJ2-7 and V is TRBV4-2; perhaps TRBD2 as D (6 bases). From germline, CDR1 is LGHNA and CDR2 YNFKEQ. V shed 1 base and J shed 1 base, with 17 bases lying between them. CDR3 length: 17 residues. CDR3 protein: CASSQGAEGRRSYEQYF. The CDR3 bases are TGTGCCAGCAGCCAAGGGGCTGAGGGGAGGAGGTCCTACGAGCAGTACTTC.

The V gene is TRBV28, the J gene TRBJ2-3, with 8 bases lining up with TRBD2. The germline V gene encodes CDR1 MDHEN and CDR2 SYDVKM. Germline trimming cut 3 bases from V and 2 bases from J; bases unmatched to any gene: 7. The CDR3 covers 16 residues. CDR3 amino acids: CASSFLRGRFTDTQYF. CDR3 DNA sequence: TGTGCCAGCAGTTTCCTCCGCGGGAGGTTCACAGATACGCAGTATTTT.

This clonotype has a count of ten or more. The rearrangement uses TRBV28 and TRBJ2-3, with 7 bases that match TRBD2. The CDR3 has 15 residues. J gave up 5 bases and V 3 bases, and 8 bases lay outside the gene matches. In germline, CDR1 is MDHEN, CDR2 SYDVKM. The CDR3 DNA sequence: TGTGCCAGCAGTTTTAACGCGGGAGAAAAAGATACGCAGTATTTT. As protein: CASSFNAGEKDTQYF.

Ten or more counts support this clonotype. This chain uses TRBV10-3 with TRBJ2-3; D possibly corresponds to TRBD1 (5 bases). V lost 8 bases, J lost 4 bases, and 13 bases lay in between. The germline V gene encodes CDR1 ENHRY and CDR2 SYGVKD. This CDR3 has 13 residues. The CDR3 DNA follows: TGTGCCATCCGGCCAGGGCGCGCAGATACGCAGTATTTT. Amino acid sequence: CAIRPGRADTQYF.

There are many counts of this clonotype. The CDR3 reads CASSSGPEGNTEAFF. The CDR3, as DNA: TGTGCCAGCAGCTCGGGCCCGGAGGGGAACACTGAAGCTTTCTTT. This sequence joins TRBV7-3 and TRBJ1-1; D gene ambiguous. The CDR3 extends over 15 amino acids. The germline CDR1 and CDR2 sequences are SGHTA and FQGTGA. V lost 4 bases and J 1 base, leaving 13 bases between the germline ends. Filled out from reference TRBV7-3 and TRBJ1-1, the complete variable domain reads GAGVSQTPSNKVTEKGKYVELRCDPISGHTALYWYRQSLGQGPEFLIYFQGTGAADDSGLPNDRFFAVRPEGSVSTLKIQRTERGDSAVYLCASSSGPEGNTEAFFGQGTRLTVV.

This clonotype has only a few counts. The V gene is TRBV6-5, the J gene TRBJ2-2, with a possible D match to TRBD1 (5 bases). Germline V gene sequence: CDR1 MNHEY, CDR2 SVGAGI. V gave up 2 bases and J gave up 3 bases, with 10 bases separating them. This CDR3 is 15 amino acids long. CDR3 nucleotide sequence: TGTGCCAGCAGTTACACCCAGGGTTACACCGGGGAGCTGTTTTTT. Translation gives CASSYTQGYTGELFF.

This clonotype was seen a few times. This rearrangement joins TRBV6-4 to TRBJ1-5; no reliable D call. V was clipped by 3 bases and J by 7 bases, with 13 bases between them. Germline V CDR1 and CDR2: MRHNA, SNTAGT. There are 14 residues in the CDR3. CDR3 in amino acids: CASSEGQEMQPQHF. The CDR3 bases are TGTGCCAGCAGTGAAGGGCAGGAGATGCAGCCCCAGCATTTT.

The V gene is TRBV29-1, the J gene TRBJ1-3; D is perhaps TRBD1 (6 bases). The CDR3 sequence is 14 residues long. Germline CDR1 SQVTM, CDR2 ANQGSEA. Between the trimmed V and J ends, which lost 1 base and 2 bases, there was a span of 9 bases. Here the CDR3 DNA reads TGCAGCGTTGAAGTCTCAGGGGCTGGAAACACCATATATTTT. Translated: CSVEVSGAGNTIYF.

This clonotype was seen a handful of times. This rearrangement joins TRBV19 to TRBJ2-6, with D uncertain. The CDR3 spans 15 residues. Germline V gene lookup returns CDR1 LNHDA and CDR2 SQIVND (reference sequence). V lost 3 bases and J 4 bases, leaving 10 bases between the germline ends. The CDR3 DNA sequence: TGTGCCAGTAGTATGTTAGACCTCGGGGCCAACGTCCTGACTTTC. This translates into CASSMLDLGANVLTF.